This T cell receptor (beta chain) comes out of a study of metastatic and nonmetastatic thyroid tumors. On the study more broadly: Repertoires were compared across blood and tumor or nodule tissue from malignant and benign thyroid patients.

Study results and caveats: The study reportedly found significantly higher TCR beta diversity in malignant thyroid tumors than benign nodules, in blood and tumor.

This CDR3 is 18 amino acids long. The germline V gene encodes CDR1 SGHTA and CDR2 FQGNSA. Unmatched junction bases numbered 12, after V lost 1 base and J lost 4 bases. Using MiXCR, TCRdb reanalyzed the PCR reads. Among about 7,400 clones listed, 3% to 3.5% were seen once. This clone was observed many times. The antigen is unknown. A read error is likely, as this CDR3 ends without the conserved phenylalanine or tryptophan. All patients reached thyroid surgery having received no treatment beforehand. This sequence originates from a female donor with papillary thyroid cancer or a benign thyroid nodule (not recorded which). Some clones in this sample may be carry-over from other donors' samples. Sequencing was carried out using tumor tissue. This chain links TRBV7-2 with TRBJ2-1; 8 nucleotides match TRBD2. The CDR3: CASSLVPSGRITYNEQFV. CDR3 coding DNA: TGTGCCAGCAGCTTAGTCCCCAGCGGGAGAATTACGTACAATGAGCAGTTCGTC.